This is a list of T cell receptor beta chains from one sample in a study of blood T cells in healthy people across ages. TCRdb passed the 5' RACE reads through MiXCR, listing each CDR3 protein once. The data hold roughly 2 million distinct CDR3 sequences, with around 50% observed a single time. Sequencing used blood. The receptors stem from a woman aged 40 to 50 in good health. Each CDR3 is given with its conserved first and last residue. A D gene is named only where the DNA matches it firmly. Not every row has a clone size; where given, it reads once, few, many or a size class.

j_gene: TRBJ1-1
abundance: -
v_gene: TRBV6-2/TRBV6-3
d_gene: -
CDR3nt: TGTGCCAGCAGCCGACACGGGACTGAAGCTTTCTTT
CDR3aa: CASSRHGTEAFF

j_gene: TRBJ1-6
abundance: few
v_gene: TRBV12-3/TRBV12-4
d_gene: -
CDR3nt: TGTGCCAGCAGCCTAGACGGGGGGACTAATTCACCCCTCCACTTT
CDR3aa: CASSLDGGTNSPLHF

j_gene: TRBJ2-7
abundance: few
v_gene: TRBV6-5
d_gene: -
CDR3nt: TGTGCCAGCAGCCCCGGGAACCCCTACGAGCAGTACTTC
CDR3aa: CASSPGNPYEQYF

j_gene: TRBJ1-1
abundance: -
v_gene: TRBV7-9
d_gene: -
CDR3nt: TGTGCCAGCAGCTTAAACCGGGGAAAGGACACTGAAGCTTTCTTT
CDR3aa: CASSLNRGKDTEAFF

j_gene: TRBJ1-4
abundance: -
v_gene: TRBV5-1
d_gene: TRBD1
CDR3nt: TGCGCCAGCAGCTTGGGATCGGGACAGGGGTATGAAAAACTGTTTTTT
CDR3aa: CASSLGSGQGYEKLFF

j_gene: TRBJ2-7
abundance: once
v_gene: TRBV23-1
d_gene: -
CDR3nt: TGCGCCAGCAGTCAACCCTGCAAAATTTCCTACGAGCAGTACTTC
CDR3aa: CASSQPCKISYEQYF

j_gene: TRBJ2-1
abundance: few
v_gene: TRBV20-1
d_gene: TRBD2
CDR3nt: TGCAGTACCACCGGGGGGGGAAGCTCCTACAATGAGCAGTTCTTC
CDR3aa: CSTTGGGSSYNEQFF

j_gene: TRBJ2-7
abundance: -
v_gene: TRBV6-2/TRBV6-3
d_gene: TRBD1
CDR3nt: TGTGCCAGCAGTCCTACTATCGGGACAGTGAATGAGCAGTACTTC
CDR3aa: CASSPTIGTVNEQYF

j_gene: TRBJ2-5
abundance: few
v_gene: TRBV27
d_gene: -
CDR3nt: TGTGCCAGCAGTTTAGACGGTCGACTGTACCAAGAGACCCAGTACTTC
CDR3aa: CASSLDGRLYQETQYF

j_gene: TRBJ2-5
abundance: few
v_gene: TRBV24-1
d_gene: -
CDR3nt: TGTGCCACCAGTGATTTGCCCGGGGAGACCCAGTACTTC
CDR3aa: CATSDLPGETQYF

j_gene: TRBJ2-3
abundance: -
v_gene: TRBV7-6
d_gene: TRBD1
CDR3nt: TGTGCCAGCAGCTTACTGGACAGGGCGAGCACAGATACGCAGTATTTT
CDR3aa: CASSLLDRASTDTQYF

j_gene: TRBJ2-7
abundance: -
v_gene: TRBV6-1
d_gene: TRBD2
CDR3nt: TGTGCCAGCAGTAGAGCACTAGCGGGGGGCTACGAGCAGTACTTC
CDR3aa: CASSRALAGGYEQYF

j_gene: TRBJ1-2
abundance: -
v_gene: TRBV19
d_gene: -
CDR3nt: TGTGCCAGTAGTATATGGCGAAACTATGGCTACACCTTC
CDR3aa: CASSIWRNYGYTF

j_gene: TRBJ2-5
abundance: few
v_gene: TRBV28
d_gene: TRBD1
CDR3nt: TGTGCCAGCAGTTTAGTGGGACAGGGGGTAGTAGAGACCCAGTACTTC
CDR3aa: CASSLVGQGVVETQYF

j_gene: TRBJ2-1
abundance: -
v_gene: TRBV20-1
d_gene: -
CDR3nt: TGCAGTGCTAGGGAACCACAGGGAAGGTCCTACAATGAGCAGTTCTTC
CDR3aa: CSAREPQGRSYNEQFF

j_gene: TRBJ2-6
abundance: -
v_gene: TRBV7-3
d_gene: TRBD2
CDR3nt: TGTGCCAGCAGCCTAGCGGGGGGGGAGTCTGGGGCCAACGTCCTGACTTTC
CDR3aa: CASSLAGGESGANVLTF

j_gene: TRBJ2-3
abundance: -
v_gene: TRBV7-2
d_gene: TRBD1
CDR3nt: TGTGCCAGCAGCCGCAGACAGGGGGCTGTAGATACGCAGTATTTT
CDR3aa: CASSRRQGAVDTQYF

j_gene: TRBJ2-5
abundance: once
v_gene: TRBV28
d_gene: TRBD2
CDR3nt: TGTGCCAGCAGTCTGTTGACTAGCGGGGGGGGCCAAGAGACCCAGTACTTC
CDR3aa: CASSLLTSGGGQETQYF

j_gene: TRBJ1-1
abundance: few
v_gene: TRBV11-2
d_gene: -
CDR3nt: TGTGCCAGCAGCTTAGGTTGGGAGGACACTGAAGCTTTCTTT
CDR3aa: CASSLGWEDTEAFF

j_gene: TRBJ2-5
abundance: -
v_gene: TRBV20-1
d_gene: TRBD1
CDR3nt: TGCAGTGCGCCGGACAGGGAAAGTGTCCAAGAGACCCAGTACTTC
CDR3aa: CSAPDRESVQETQYF

j_gene: TRBJ2-3
abundance: -
v_gene: TRBV20-1
d_gene: -
CDR3nt: TGCAGTGCAAAAAGTATCGGGGATACGCAGTATTTT
CDR3aa: CSAKSIGDTQYF

j_gene: TRBJ2-3
abundance: -
v_gene: TRBV28
d_gene: TRBD2
CDR3nt: TGTGCCAGCAGTTTTAAACTAGCGGGGGATACGCAGTATTTT
CDR3aa: CASSFKLAGDTQYF

j_gene: TRBJ2-5
abundance: -
v_gene: TRBV4-3
d_gene: TRBD1
CDR3nt: TGCGCCAGCAGCCAAGGGTCGGGGACAGGGGTATTAGAGACCCAGTACTTC
CDR3aa: CASSQGSGTGVLETQYF

j_gene: TRBJ2-3
abundance: few
v_gene: TRBV9
d_gene: TRBD2
CDR3nt: TGTGCCAGCAGCGTAGGCCTCGCGCGGGGGGGCACAGATACGCAGTATTTT
CDR3aa: CASSVGLARGGTDTQYF

j_gene: TRBJ2-5
abundance: -
v_gene: TRBV12-3/TRBV12-4
d_gene: -
CDR3nt: TGTGCCAGCAGCCCCCCGTTAGGTGGCGGGGTAGAGACCCAGTACTTC
CDR3aa: CASSPPLGGGVETQYF

j_gene: TRBJ1-4
abundance: -
v_gene: TRBV12-3/TRBV12-4
d_gene: -
CDR3nt: TGTGCCAGCAGTTTATCGGGGGTGGATGAAAAACTGTTTTTT
CDR3aa: CASSLSGVDEKLFF

j_gene: TRBJ2-7
abundance: once
v_gene: TRBV20-1
d_gene: -
CDR3nt: TGCAGTGCTAGAGTTTGCCAAAACTACGAGCAGTACTTC
CDR3aa: CSARVCQNYEQYF

j_gene: TRBJ1-6
abundance: -
v_gene: TRBV2
d_gene: -
CDR3nt: TGTGCCAGCAGCGGAGCGGGCACGCAACCCCTCCACTTT
CDR3aa: CASSGAGTQPLHF

j_gene: TRBJ2-7
abundance: -
v_gene: TRBV5-1
d_gene: -
CDR3nt: TGCGCCAGCAGCAGATCGGACGCCATCTACGAGCAGTACTTC
CDR3aa: CASSRSDAIYEQYF

j_gene: TRBJ2-5
abundance: few
v_gene: TRBV29-1
d_gene: -
CDR3nt: TGCAGCGTTGTTGGCAGGCTGACGGAGACCCAGTACTTC
CDR3aa: CSVVGRLTETQYF

j_gene: TRBJ1-6
abundance: -
v_gene: TRBV9
d_gene: -
CDR3nt: TGTGCCAGCAGCGTAGGCCAGAGGAATTCACCCCCCCACTTT
CDR3aa: CASSVGQRNSPPHF

j_gene: TRBJ2-1
abundance: few
v_gene: TRBV28
d_gene: -
CDR3nt: TGTGCCAGCAGTGTGGTATCGGGGCTATACTACAATGAGCAGTTCTTC
CDR3aa: CASSVVSGLYYNEQFF

j_gene: TRBJ1-5
abundance: -
v_gene: TRBV18
d_gene: TRBD1
CDR3nt: TGTGCCAGCTCACCTAACAGGGGTGAGCAGCCCCAGCATTTT
CDR3aa: CASSPNRGEQPQHF

j_gene: TRBJ2-7
abundance: -
v_gene: TRBV18
d_gene: -
CDR3nt: TGTGCCAGCTCCGAAAGACACTCCTACGAGCAGTACTTC
CDR3aa: CASSERHSYEQYF

j_gene: TRBJ2-6
abundance: few
v_gene: TRBV29-1
d_gene: -
CDR3nt: TGCAGCGTTGAATCCAAGGGTACCGGGGCCAACGTCCTGACTTTC
CDR3aa: CSVESKGTGANVLTF

j_gene: TRBJ2-5
abundance: few
v_gene: TRBV20-1
d_gene: TRBD2
CDR3nt: TGCAGTCGATGGGGAGCGGGAGAACAAGAGACCCAGTACTTC
CDR3aa: CSRWGAGEQETQYF

j_gene: TRBJ1-2
abundance: once
v_gene: TRBV3-1
d_gene: -
CDR3nt: TGTGCCAGCAGCCAAGATAGGGCAGGGATCTATGGCTACACCTTC
CDR3aa: CASSQDRAGIYGYTF

j_gene: TRBJ2-1
abundance: -
v_gene: TRBV9
d_gene: -
CDR3nt: TGTGCCAGCAGCGTAGGGGCAGGTATTTACAATGAGCAGTTCTTC
CDR3aa: CASSVGAGIYNEQFF

j_gene: TRBJ2-1
abundance: -
v_gene: TRBV7-2
d_gene: TRBD2
CDR3nt: TGTACCAGCAGCTTCCGGGCAATAGCGGGGAACAATGAGCAGTTCTTC
CDR3aa: CTSSFRAIAGNNEQFF

j_gene: TRBJ1-6
abundance: -
v_gene: TRBV4-2
d_gene: TRBD1
CDR3nt: TGTGCCAGCAGCCAAGATCAGGGACAGGGTGATTCACCCCTCCACTTT
CDR3aa: CASSQDQGQGDSPLHF

j_gene: TRBJ2-3
abundance: few
v_gene: TRBV2
d_gene: TRBD2
CDR3nt: TGTGCCAGCAGTGGGGGGCGAGGACTAGCGGGCATGGGAGATACGCAGTATTTT
CDR3aa: CASSGGRGLAGMGDTQYF

j_gene: TRBJ1-4
abundance: -
v_gene: TRBV4-3
d_gene: TRBD1
CDR3nt: TGCGCCAGCAGGACAGGGATCCCAACTAATGAAAAACTGTTTTTT
CDR3aa: CASRTGIPTNEKLFF

j_gene: TRBJ1-6
abundance: few
v_gene: TRBV28
d_gene: -
CDR3nt: TGTGCCAGCAGTGAGGGAGCCTTTCCTCCCCGTCACCCCCTCCACTTT
CDR3aa: CASSEGAFPPRHPLHF

j_gene: TRBJ2-7
abundance: -
v_gene: TRBV5-1
d_gene: -
CDR3nt: TGCGCCAGCAGCTGCTCCCCGGGACAAACCTACGAGCAGTACTTC
CDR3aa: CASSCSPGQTYEQYF

j_gene: TRBJ1-1
abundance: -
v_gene: TRBV28
d_gene: TRBD1
CDR3nt: TGTGCCAGCAGTTTAGTGGCAGGGGGGGGATACACTGAAGCTTTCTTT
CDR3aa: CASSLVAGGGYTEAFF

j_gene: TRBJ1-3
abundance: -
v_gene: TRBV5-1
d_gene: -
CDR3nt: TGCGCCAGCAGCTTGAACCGAGGGGGCTCTGGAAACACCATATATTTT
CDR3aa: CASSLNRGGSGNTIYF

j_gene: TRBJ2-3
abundance: -
v_gene: TRBV14
d_gene: TRBD2
CDR3nt: TGTGCCAGCAGCCATCTACTAGCGGGGGGGCCGTCCCGTCCAGATACGCAGTATTTT
CDR3aa: CASSHLLAGGPSRPDTQYF

j_gene: TRBJ2-7
abundance: -
v_gene: TRBV12-3/TRBV12-4
d_gene: TRBD1
CDR3nt: TGTGCCAGCAGTTTAACTCCGGGACAGGGCCCCTACGAGCAGTACTTC
CDR3aa: CASSLTPGQGPYEQYF

j_gene: TRBJ2-2
abundance: -
v_gene: TRBV20-1
d_gene: -
CDR3nt: TGCAGTAGCGGCAACACCGGGGAGCTGTTTTTT
CDR3aa: CSSGNTGELFF